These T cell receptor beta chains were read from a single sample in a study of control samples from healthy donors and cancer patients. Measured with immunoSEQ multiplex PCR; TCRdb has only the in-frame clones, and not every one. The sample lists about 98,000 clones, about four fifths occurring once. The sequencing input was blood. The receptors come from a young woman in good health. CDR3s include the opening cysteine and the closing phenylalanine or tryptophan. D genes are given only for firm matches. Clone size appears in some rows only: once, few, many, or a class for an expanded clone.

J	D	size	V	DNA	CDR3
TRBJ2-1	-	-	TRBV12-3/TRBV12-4	TGTGCCAGCAGTTTAGGTAACCTCGTCTTGCAGTTCTTC	CASSLGNLVLQFF
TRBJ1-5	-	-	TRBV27	TGTGCCAGCAGTCGAACGGGACCCAAAGGGAGCAATCAGCCCCAGCATTTT	CASSRTGPKGSNQPQHF
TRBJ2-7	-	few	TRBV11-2	TGTGCCAGCAGCTTATTCGTCGGGGTTGGGGAGCAGTACTTC	CASSLFVGVGEQYF
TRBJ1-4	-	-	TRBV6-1	TGTGCCAGCAGTGAAGGGATAACTAATGAAAAACTGTTTTTT	CASSEGITNEKLFF
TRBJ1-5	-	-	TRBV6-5	TGTGCCAGCAGCGCCGGGACGGGCCTAACGTGGCCCCAGCATTTT	CASSAGTGLTWPQHF
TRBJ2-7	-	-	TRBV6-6	TGTGCCAGCAGGACACAGGGTGCCTACGAGCAGTACTTC	CASRTQGAYEQYF
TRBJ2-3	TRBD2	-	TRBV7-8	TGTGCCAGCAGCTTTAGTCTCGCGGGGGGGAACACAGATACGCAGTATTTT	CASSFSLAGGNTDTQYF
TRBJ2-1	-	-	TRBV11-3	TGTGCCAGCAGCTTCCGGGAAAACTCCTACAATGAGCAGTTCTTC	CASSFRENSYNEQFF
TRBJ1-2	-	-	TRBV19	TGTGCCAGCTCCTTCCGCAGGGTAAATGGCTACACCTTC	CASSFRRVNGYTF
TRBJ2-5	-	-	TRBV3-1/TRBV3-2	TGTGCCAGCAGCCAAGAATTGGGGGGGGCCGGAGAGACCCAGTACTTC	CASSQELGGAGETQYF
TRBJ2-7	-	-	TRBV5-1	TGCGCCAGCAGCAGGACTGGAGACTACGAGCAGTACTTC	CASSRTGDYEQYF
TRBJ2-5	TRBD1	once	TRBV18	TGTGCCAGCTCACCCCGACAGGGAACAGAGACCCAGTACTTC	CASSPRQGTETQYF
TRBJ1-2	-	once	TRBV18	TGTGCCAGCTCACTTCAAGAGGGGACACCCTATGGCTACACCTTC	CASSLQEGTPYGYTF
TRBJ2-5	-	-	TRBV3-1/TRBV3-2	TGTGCCAGCAGCCCCAATTCAGGGGCCGGGACCCAGTACTTC	CASSPNSGAGTQYF
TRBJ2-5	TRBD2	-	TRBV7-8	TGTGCCAGCAGCCGATACACTAGCGGGGGGAGACAAGAGACCCAGTACTTC	CASSRYTSGGRQETQYF
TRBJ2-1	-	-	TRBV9	TGTGCCAGCAGCGCCAGGGGGGCTGCCTACAATGAGCAGTTCTTC	CASSARGAAYNEQFF
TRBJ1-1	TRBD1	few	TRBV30	TGTGCCTGGAGCACAGGGGATAACACTGAAGCTTTCTTT	CAWSTGDNTEAFF
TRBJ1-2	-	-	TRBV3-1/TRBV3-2	TGTGCCAGCAGCCAAGGAGGGGATGGCTACACCTTC	CASSQGGDGYTF
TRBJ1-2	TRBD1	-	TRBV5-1	TGCGCCAGCAGCCGTACCCCTGACAGGGCTAGCTATGGCTACACCTTC	CASSRTPDRASYGYTF
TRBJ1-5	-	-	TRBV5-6	TGTGCCAGCAGCTTGGGAGAGACCCGTAGAGGCAATCAGCCCCAGCATTTT	CASSLGETRRGNQPQHF
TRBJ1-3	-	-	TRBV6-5	TGTGCCAGCACAAACCTTTTTAGCTCTGGAAACACCATATATTTT	CASTNLFSSGNTIYF
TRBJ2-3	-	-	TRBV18	TGTGCCAGCTCAAGTCCGGGGCTGACAGATACGCAGTATTTT	CASSSPGLTDTQYF
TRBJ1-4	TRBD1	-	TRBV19	TGTGCCAGTGAGGGGGCGTTAGGTGAAAAACTGTTTTTT	CASEGALGEKLFF
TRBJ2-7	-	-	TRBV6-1	TGTGCCAGCAGTGAAGCTGGCCTAGTCTACGAGCAGTACTTC	CASSEAGLVYEQYF
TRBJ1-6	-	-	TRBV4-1	TGCGCCAGCAGCCAAATCGGGGGGGAGGGCTCCTATAATTCACCCCTCCACTTT	CASSQIGGEGSYNSPLHF
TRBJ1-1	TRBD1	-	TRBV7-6	TGTGCCAGCACCTTGGGACAGGGATCCGAAGCTTTCTTT	CASTLGQGSEAFF
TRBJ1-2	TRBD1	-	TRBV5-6	TGTGCCAGCAGCCCAAAACAGGGGGCAGGCTATGGCTACACCTTC	CASSPKQGAGYGYTF
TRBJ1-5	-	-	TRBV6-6	TGTGCCAGCAGTTACATGGGAGGAGATCAGCCCCAGCATTTT	CASSYMGGDQPQHF
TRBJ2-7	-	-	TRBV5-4	TGTGCCAGCAGCGTGTCCCCCACCGGACAGCTCAATGGGCAGTACTTC	CASSVSPTGQLNGQYF
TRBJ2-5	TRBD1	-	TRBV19	TGTGCCAGTAGTGCCAACAGGGGGCCGGTTCAAGAGACCCAGTACTTC	CASSANRGPVQETQYF
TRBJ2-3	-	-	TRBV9	TGTGCCAGCAGCGCAACTTCCAGGGGAGGTACAGATACGCAGTATTTT	CASSATSRGGTDTQYF
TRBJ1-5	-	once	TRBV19	TGTGCCAGCAGGGACCCAAGGAATCAGCCCCAGCATTTT	CASRDPRNQPQHF
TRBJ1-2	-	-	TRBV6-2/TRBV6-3	TGTGCCAGCAGCCGTGACTATGGCTACACCTTC	CASSRDYGYTF